Reported below is one T cell receptor (beta chain). This record comes from a study of PD-L1 blockade in urothelial cancer. Study context: From 0 to 3 prior chemotherapy regimens had been given to the patients.

Sample contribution per patient ranged from 1 to 8, covering pretreatment and on-treatment. The data were produced by immunoSEQ multiplex PCR, yet TCRdb's version contains in-frame clones alone and is incomplete. Of about 56,000 clones listed, 86% are singletons. Material: PBMCs, obtained around atezolizumab (anti-PD-L1) treatment. The sequence came from a middle-aged man with urothelial cancer.

The CDR3: CASSLMADSPYNEQFF. CDR3 coding DNA: TGTGCCAGCAGCTTAATGGCGGATTCCCCCTACAATGAGCAGTTCTTC. The rearrangement joins TRBV7-3 to TRBJ2-1; D is ambiguous. The CDR3 is 16 amino acids. The V and J ends lost 1 base and 2 bases respectively, with 12 bases between them. The germline CDR1 and CDR2 sequences are SGHTA and FQGTGA.